This entry describes one TCR beta chain. Participant ages covered about 18 to 89 years across approximately 25 US areas. Participant-given clinical history determined each cohort assignment. Donors of Cohort 3 who recovered were those that had two negative PCRs, clearance, or symptom resolution. These data come from a study of blood T cell repertoires in COVID-19. CDR3 length equals 14 residues. In germline, CDR1 is SGHRS, CDR2 YFSETQ. V was pared by 4 bases and J by 6 bases, with 8 bases of the junction left unmatched. In the authors' methods: Using reference gene primer amplification, nucleated cell counts were estimated. Only in-frame clones appear in the TCRdb table, and some are missing; sequencing was by immunoSEQ multiplex PCR. Clone size and V and J calls were adopted from that table, with D and trimming inferred from the DNA. The sample records a few hundred thousand clones, approximately 85% being singletons.

The rearrangement joins TRBV5-1 to TRBJ2-7; 9 nucleotides agree with TRBD1. The sequence was collected from a woman in her 30s who had recovered from COVID-19. What was sequenced was PBMCs or T cells enriched from blood (not recorded which). CDR3 nucleotide sequence: TGCGCCAGCAGCGGGACAGGGAATTCGATCGAGCAGTACTTC. Protein sequence: CASSGTGNSIEQYF.